The 25 T cell receptor beta chains presented below share a single source sample, sequenced in a study of OX40 agonist ivuxolimab in advanced cancers. Sequencing used immunoSEQ multiplex PCR; TCRdb keeps in-frame clones, though not all of them. Of about 46,000 clones in the sample, 80% to 85% are singletons; the top ten hold just over 3%. Material: CD4+ or CD8+ T cells sorted from blood, obtained in a trial of the OX40 agonist ivuxolimab. These receptors were taken from an adult with an advanced solid tumor such as melanoma, head and neck, liver or kidney cancer.

The chain employs TRBV7-3 and TRBJ2-1; 8 bases match TRBD2. CDR3 length equals 16 residues. V lost 0 bases to trimming and J lost 5 bases; unmatched junction nucleotides: 6. Germline V lookup: CDR1 SGHTA, CDR2 FQGTGA. This chain's CDR3 is CASSLTGAGGNNEQFF. The CDR3 bases are TGTGCCAGCAGCTTAACTGGTGCGGGGGGCAACAATGAGCAGTTCTTC.

The chain couples TRBV28 to TRBJ1-2, with a tentative D call TRBD1 (6 bases). The CDR3 has 15 amino acids. Germline V gene lookup returns CDR1 MDHEN and CDR2 SYDVKM. Trimming cost V 4 bases and J 5 bases, with 17 bases left between them. The CDR3 reads CASSSADGGGYGYTF. CDR3 DNA sequence: TGTGCCAGCAGTTCCGCCGATGGAGGGGGTTATGGCTACACCTTC.

V gene TRBV19 combines with J gene TRBJ2-6; D gene ambiguous. This CDR3 spans 16 amino acids. Trimming cost V 6 bases and J 0 bases, with 12 bases left between them. Germline values: CDR1 LNHDA, CDR2 SQIVND (reference sequence). The CDR3 spells CASRYPPGSGANVLTF. The DNA for the CDR3 is TGTGCCAGTAGGTACCCCCCGGGCTCTGGGGCCAACGTCCTGACTTTC.

The chain couples TRBV18 to TRBJ2-1; perhaps TRBD2 as D (5 bases). The CDR3 runs to 16 residues. V shed 5 bases and J shed 4 bases, with 18 bases lying between them. Germline CDR1 is KGHSH and CDR2 is LQKENI. The CDR3 reads CASSFQTRSGYNEQFF. The CDR3, as DNA: TGTGCCAGCTCATTTCAAACTAGAAGTGGGTACAATGAGCAGTTCTTC.

This clone was detected only once. This rearrangement joins TRBV10-1 to TRBJ1-1; TRBD1 agrees at 7 bases. The CDR3 consists of 15 residues. CDR1 and CDR2 from the germline V gene are WNHNN and SYGVQD (reference sequence). The V and J ends lost 4 bases and 5 bases, in that order; junction bases with no gene match: 10. The CDR3 loop is CASSGETGLATEAFF. For the CDR3, the DNA is TGCGCCAGCAGTGGCGAGACAGGGCTGGCTACTGAAGCTTTCTTT.

The chain joins TRBV15 to TRBJ2-5; the match to TRBD1 covers 7 bases. The V gene end was trimmed by 1 base and the J gene end by 0 bases; junction bases not matched to a gene: 5. This CDR3 has 16 amino acids. Per germline, CDR1 LNHNV and CDR2 YYDKDF (reference sequence). DNA of the CDR3: TGTGCCACCAGCAGAGTGGGGGACAGTAACCAAGAGACCCAGTACTTC. Residues: CATSRVGDSNQETQYF.

This rearrangement joins TRBV2 to TRBJ2-7; D is unresolved. Germline V gene sequence: CDR1 SNHLY, CDR2 FYNNEI. CDR3 length equals 13 residues. V lost 3 bases, J lost 2 bases, and 8 bases lay in between. The CDR3 reads CASSDWGAYEQYF. As DNA, the CDR3 is TGTGCCAGCAGTGATTGGGGTGCCTACGAGCAGTACTTC.

Remarks on this clone: The identical CDR3 is also encoded by other nucleotide sequences in the sample. The chain is built from TRBV15 and TRBJ2-7, with D uncertain. The V gene lost 0 bases and the J gene lost 2 bases, with 5 bases spanning the gap. Germline lookup yields CDR1 LNHNV and CDR2 YYDKDF (reference sequence). The CDR3 has 13 amino acids. The CDR3 here is CATSRDLPYEQYF. The CDR3 DNA reads as TGTGCCACCAGCAGAGATCTTCCCTACGAGCAGTACTTC.

The chain uses TRBV6-6 and TRBJ2-2; 8 nucleotides agree with TRBD2. Germline CDR1 and CDR2: MNHNY and SVGAGI (reference sequence). The length of the CDR3 is 15 residues. V shed 5 bases and J 0 bases; nucleotides not matched to a gene: 2. In nucleotides, the CDR3 is TGTGCCAGCAGTATGCGGGGGGCGAACACCGGGGAGCTGTTTTTT. Residues: CASSMRGANTGELFF.

This clone was detected a few times. The chain employs TRBV6-1 and TRBJ2-4, with 10 bases identical to TRBD2. There are 14 residues in the CDR3. Germline-derived CDR1 and CDR2 are MNHNS and SASEGT. V lost 8 bases and J lost 6; bases outside the gene matches: 7. CDR3 in amino acids: CASGAGGPRNIQYF. The CDR3 nucleotides read TGTGCCAGCGGAGCGGGGGGGCCCAGAAACATTCAGTACTTC.

The chain recombines TRBV10-3 with TRBJ2-3; 9 bases line up with TRBD1. CDR1 is ENHRY, CDR2 SYGVKD, per germline. The CDR3 is 14 residues long. Trimming cost V 6 bases and J 3 bases; bases outside gene matches: 4. DNA for the CDR3: TGTGCCATCAGGTCCGGGACAGGGACAGATACGCAGTATTTT. Its translation: CAIRSGTGTDTQYF.

The genes are TRBV10-3 and TRBJ1-2, with D tentatively TRBD1 (5 bases). The ends were cut back, 10 bases at V and 5 bases at J, with 23 bases in the middle. The CDR3 covers 15 residues. CDR1 is ENHRY and CDR2 is SYGVKD in the germline V gene. CDR3 nucleotides: TGTGCCAACTACCGTGAAGGGGCAACGGATTATGGCTACACCTTC. This sequence encodes CANYREGATDYGYTF.

The chain links TRBV5-6 to TRBJ1-1, with 7 bases fitting TRBD1. Per the germline V gene, CDR1 is SGHDT and CDR2 is YYEEEE. This CDR3 is built from 15 residues. J lost 4 bases, V lost 4 bases, and 10 bases had no gene match. CDR3 coding DNA: TGTGCCAGCAGCCCCCGGACAGGTTGGAGCACTGAAGCTTTCTTT. Protein sequence: CASSPRTGWSTEAFF. Looking up the rest from reference TRBV5-6 and TRBJ1-1 gives the full variable domain: DAGVTQSPTHLIKTRGQQVTLRCSPKSGHDTVSWYQQALGQGPQFIFQYYEEEERQRGNFPDRFSGHQFPNYSSELNVNALLLGDSALYLCASSPRTGWSTEAFFGQGTRLTVV.

For the CDR3, the DNA is TGTGCCAGCAGCGCAACAGGGTATGAGCAGTTCTTC. This gives the protein CASSATGYEQFF. The chain recombines TRBV5-8 with TRBJ2-1, with TRBD1 as a possible D gene (6 bases). Germline lookup yields CDR1 SGHTS and CDR2 YDEGEE. The ends were cut back, 4 bases at V and 8 bases at J, with 10 bases in the middle. This CDR3 has 12 amino acids. The full variable domain, rest sourced from reference TRBV5-8 and TRBJ2-1, is EAGVTQSPTHLIKTRGQQATLRCSPISGHTSVYWYQQALGLGLQFLLWYDEGEERNRGNFPPRFSGRQFPNYSSELNVNALELEDSALYLCASSATGYEQFFGPGTRLTVL.

This chain joins TRBV6-5 and TRBJ2-7, with D perhaps matching TRBD2 (5 bases). From germline, CDR1 is MNHEY and CDR2 SVGAGI. The CDR3 consists of 15 residues. The V gene lost 8 bases and the J gene lost 0 bases, with 17 bases spanning the gap. The CDR3 is CASAPRGRSSYEQYF. For the CDR3, the DNA is TGTGCCAGCGCCCCCCGGGGAAGGAGCTCCTACGAGCAGTACTTC.

The rearrangement uses TRBV9 and TRBJ1-1; tentatively, D is TRBD1 (6 bases). This CDR3 contains 14 residues. Trimming took 2 bases from V and 0 from J, leaving 8 bases between them. CDR1 is SGDLS and CDR2 is YYNGEE in the germline V gene. The CDR3 region has the DNA TGTGCCAGCAGCGTGGGACATATGAACACTGAAGCTTTCTTT. Amino acids: CASSVGHMNTEAFF.

The chain links TRBV18 to TRBJ2-3, with D tentatively TRBD2 (5 bases). The CDR3 has 14 amino acids. The germline CDR1 and CDR2 sequences are KGHSH and LQKENI. The V gene lost 3 bases and the J gene lost 1 base, with 8 bases spanning the gap. The CDR3 is CASSPLGGTDTQYF. CDR3 sequence (DNA): TGTGCCAGCTCACCTCTCGGGGGCACAGATACGCAGTATTTT.

V is TRBV2 and J is TRBJ1-2; D unclear. Per germline, CDR1 SNHLY and CDR2 FYNNEI. CDR3 length: 14 amino acids. V was cut by 3 bases and J by 5 bases, with 13 bases left in between. CDR3 residues: CASSETRSDYGYTF. The CDR3 nucleotides are TGTGCCAGCAGTGAGACGCGCTCAGATTATGGCTACACCTTC.

The chain joins TRBV4-2 to TRBJ2-3; D assignment may be TRBD1 or TRBD2 (5 bases each). CDR1 and CDR2 from the germline V gene are LGHNA and YNFKEQ. V lost 0 bases and J lost 5, with 12 bases in between. The CDR3 contains 15 residues. The CDR3 sequence: CASSQDVGGEDTQYF. CDR3 nucleotides: TGTGCCAGCAGCCAAGATGTTGGGGGAGAAGATACGCAGTATTTT.

The CDR3 DNA is TGTGCCAGCAGCCCGGGCCCCAACGCTAGCGAGCAGTACTTC. Its protein is CASSPGPNASEQYF. This chain connects TRBV7-8 to TRBJ2-7; D unresolved. The germline gives CDR1 SGHVS, CDR2 FQNEAQ. The CDR3 is 14 amino acids. Trimming took 5 bases from V and 6 from J, leaving 17 bases between them.

The genes are TRBV19 and TRBJ1-5, with a possible D match to TRBD1 (6 bases). The length of the CDR3 is 17 residues. The germline V and J ends were trimmed by 4 bases and 3 bases, with 19 bases remaining between them. Per germline, CDR1 LNHDA and CDR2 SQIVND (reference sequence). Written as DNA, the CDR3 is TGTGCCAGTAGTAGCTATCGGGACACAGGCTTCAATCAGCCCCAGCATTTT. As protein: CASSSYRDTGFNQPQHF.

V gene TRBV11-2 combines with J gene TRBJ1-2; D may be TRBD1 (5 bases). CDR1 and CDR2 (germline): SGHAT, FQNNGV. The CDR3 contains 17 residues. V gave up 3 bases and J gave up 2 bases, with 19 bases separating them. CDR3 sequence (DNA): TGTGCCAGCAGCTTCCCGGGACGAAACTCTCTCAACTATGGCTACACCTTC. Its protein is CASSFPGRNSLNYGYTF.

The chain employs TRBV2 and TRBJ1-2; D is undetermined. The CDR3 has 12 residues. With 7 bases removed from V and 10 bases from J, the gap between germline ends came to 16 bases. Germline V CDR1 and CDR2: SNHLY, FYNNEI. DNA for the CDR3: TGTGCCAGCAAAACAGCCGGTGATTCCTACACCTTC. Translating gives CASKTAGDSYTF.

The genes are TRBV19 and TRBJ1-5; D ambiguous. This CDR3 region has 16 residues. The germline V gene encodes CDR1 LNHDA and CDR2 SQIVND (reference sequence). Trimming pared 1 base from V and 0 bases from J, leaving 10 bases between. DNA for the CDR3: TGTGCCAGTAGTATAGGGACGGTTTATAGCAATCAGCCCCAGCATTTT. Protein: CASSIGTVYSNQPQHF.

The rearrangement links TRBV6-6 to TRBJ1-3, with a tentative D call TRBD1 (5 bases). CDR1 and CDR2 (germline): MNHNY, SVGAGI (reference sequence). Trimming shortened V by 5 bases and J by 2 bases, and 13 bases separated the two germline ends. The CDR3 sequence is 15 residues long. The CDR3 coding sequence is TGTGCCAGCAGTAACGCCAGGGTAGCTGGAAACACCATATATTTT. Encoded protein: CASSNARVAGNTIYF.